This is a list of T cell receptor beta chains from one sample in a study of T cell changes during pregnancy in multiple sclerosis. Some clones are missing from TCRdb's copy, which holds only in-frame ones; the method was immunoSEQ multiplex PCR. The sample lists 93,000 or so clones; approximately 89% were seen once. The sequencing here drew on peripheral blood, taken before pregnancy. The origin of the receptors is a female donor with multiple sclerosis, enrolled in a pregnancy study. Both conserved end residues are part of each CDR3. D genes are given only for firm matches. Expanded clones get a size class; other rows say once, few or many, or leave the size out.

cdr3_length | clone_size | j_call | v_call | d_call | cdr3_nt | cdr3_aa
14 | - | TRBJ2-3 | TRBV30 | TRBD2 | TGTGCCTGCAGACTAGCGGGAGGCACAGATACGCAGTATTTT | CACRLAGGTDTQYF
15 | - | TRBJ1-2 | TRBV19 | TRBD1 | TGTGCCAGTAGCGTTAACAGGGGGGCTAACTATGGCTACACCTTC | CASSVNRGANYGYTF
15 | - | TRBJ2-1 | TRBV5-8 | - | TGTGCCAGCAGCCCACTCCTAGCGCCGAACAATGAGCAGTTCTTC | CASSPLLAPNNEQFF
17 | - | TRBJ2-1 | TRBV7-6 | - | TGTGCCAGCAGTTCCCCGAGGTCCCGCCGACCCACAATGAAGCAGTTCTTC | CASSSPRSRRPTMKQFF
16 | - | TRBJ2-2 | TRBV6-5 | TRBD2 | TGTGCCAGCAGTTACTCCACTAGCGGGAGCCCCGGGGAGCTGTTTTTT | CASSYSTSGSPGELFF
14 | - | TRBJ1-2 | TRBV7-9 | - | TGTGCCAGCAGCTTAGAGGGAGCACCCCGCGGCTACACCTTC | CASSLEGAPRGYTF
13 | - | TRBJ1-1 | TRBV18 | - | TGTGCCAGCTCACCCCTCTCTAACACTGAAGCTTTCTTT | CASSPLSNTEAFF
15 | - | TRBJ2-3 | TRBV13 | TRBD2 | TGTGCCAGCAGCCTTCTAGCGGGCCACACAGATACGCAGTATTTT | CASSLLAGHTDTQYF
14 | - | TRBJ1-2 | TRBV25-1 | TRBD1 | TGTGCCAGCAGTGCCCCAGGGGGCGTTAGTGGCTACACCTTC | CASSAPGGVSGYTF
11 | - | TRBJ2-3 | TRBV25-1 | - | TGTGCCAGCAGCGTCACAGATACGCAGTATTTT | CASSVTDTQYF
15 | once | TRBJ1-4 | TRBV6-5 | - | TGTGCCAGCAGTTACTCAGGGGCGGCAGGTGAAAAACTGTTTTTT | CASSYSGAAGEKLFF
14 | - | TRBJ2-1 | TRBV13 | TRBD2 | TGTGCCAGCAGCTCGCGTGATAGCGGGGGCGTTAAGATCTTC | CASSSRDSGGVKIF
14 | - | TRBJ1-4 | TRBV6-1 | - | TGTGCCAGCAGTATCCAAGGAGCTAATGAAAAACTGTTTTTT | CASSIQGANEKLFF
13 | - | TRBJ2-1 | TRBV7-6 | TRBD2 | TGTGCCAGCAGCCGGGGGGGCCAAGTTGAGCAGTTCTTC | CASSRGGQVEQFF
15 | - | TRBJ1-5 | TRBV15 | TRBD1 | TGTGCCACCAGCTTGGGACAGGGAAGGAATCAGCCCCAGCATTTT | CATSLGQGRNQPQHF
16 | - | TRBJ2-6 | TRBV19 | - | TGTGCCAGTAGTCCCCCCGGGGGCTCTGGGGCCAACGTCCTGACTTTC | CASSPPGGSGANVLTF
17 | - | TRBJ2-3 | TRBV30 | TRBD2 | TGTGCCTGGAGTTCCCTGACTAGCGGGAGAGGCACAGATACGCAGTATTTT | CAWSSLTSGRGTDTQYF
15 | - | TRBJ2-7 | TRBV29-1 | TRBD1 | TGCAGCGTTGCAGGACAGGGGGTTTTGATTGGGGAGCAGTACTTC | CSVAGQGVLIGEQYF
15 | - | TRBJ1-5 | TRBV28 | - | TGTGCCAGCAGTTTTCGAGTGTATAGCAATCAGCCCCAGCATTTT | CASSFRVYSNQPQHF
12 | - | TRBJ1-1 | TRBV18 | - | TGTGCCAGCTCACTAGTGAACACTGAAGCTTTCTTT | CASSLVNTEAFF
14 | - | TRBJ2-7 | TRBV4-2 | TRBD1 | TGTGCCAGCAGCCAACGGGGACAGCAATACGAGCAGTACTTC | CASSQRGQQYEQYF
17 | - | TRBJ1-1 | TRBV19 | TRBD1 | TGTGCCAGTAGTAGACGCACAGGGGGCGTTGAGTACACTGAAGCTTTCTTT | CASSRRTGGVEYTEAFF
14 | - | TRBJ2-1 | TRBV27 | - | TGTGCCAGCAGTTCCCAGTGGCTCAACAATGAGCAGTTCTTC | CASSSQWLNNEQFF
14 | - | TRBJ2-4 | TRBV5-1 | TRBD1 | TGCGCCAGCAGCCCTAAGACAGGGTTGGACATTCAGTACTTC | CASSPKTGLDIQYF
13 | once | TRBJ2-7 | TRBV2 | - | TGTGCCAGCAATCAGGTGGCAGCTACACCGCAGTACTTC | CASNQVAATPQYF
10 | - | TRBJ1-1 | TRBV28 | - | TGTGCCACTAAGAACACTGAAGCTTTCTTT | CATKNTEAFF
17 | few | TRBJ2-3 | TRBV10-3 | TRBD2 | TGTGCCATCAGTGATGGGACTAGCGGGGGGGTCACAGATACGCAGTATTTT | CAISDGTSGGVTDTQYF
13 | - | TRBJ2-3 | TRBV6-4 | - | TGTGCCAGCAGTTCCACAGGGACAGATACGCAGTATTTT | CASSSTGTDTQYF
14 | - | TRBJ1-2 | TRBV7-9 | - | TGTGCCAGCAGCTTAGGGGGGCAGAGCTATGGCTACACCTTC | CASSLGGQSYGYTF
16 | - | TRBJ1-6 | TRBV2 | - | TGTGCCAGCTCTCGAATCGGGATATCACTTGGTTCACCCCTCCACTTT | CASSRIGISLGSPLHF
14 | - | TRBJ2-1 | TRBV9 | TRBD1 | TGTGCCAGCAGCGTTTCGACAGGGTTCGATGAGCAGTTCTTC | CASSVSTGFDEQFF
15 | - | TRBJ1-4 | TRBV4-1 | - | TGCGCCAGCAGCCAAGTTGTTCCAGGGTCCGAAAAACTGTTTTTT | CASSQVVPGSEKLFF
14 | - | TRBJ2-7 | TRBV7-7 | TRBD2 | TGTGCCAGCAGCCCCAGCGGGAGGTCCTACGAGCAGTACTTC | CASSPSGRSYEQYF
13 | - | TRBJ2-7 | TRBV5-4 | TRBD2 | TGTGCCAGCAGAAGCGGACTAGCGTTCGAGCAGTACTTC | CASRSGLAFEQYF
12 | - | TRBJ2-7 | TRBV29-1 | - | TGCAGCGTCCAAGCCACGGCCTACGAGCAGTACTTC | CSVQATAYEQYF
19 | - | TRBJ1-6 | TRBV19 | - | TGTGCCAGTAGGGCAGGGGCCTTACCAGGGCCCTCCTATAATTCACCCCTCCACTTT | CASRAGALPGPSYNSPLHF
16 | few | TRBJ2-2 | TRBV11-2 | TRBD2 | TGTGCCAGCAGGCTAGCGGGAGCACGTAACACCGGGGAGCTGTTTTTT | CASRLAGARNTGELFF
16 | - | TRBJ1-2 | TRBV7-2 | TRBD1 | TGTGCCAGCAGCTTAGGGAGGACAGGGCTTAACTATGGCTACACCTTC | CASSLGRTGLNYGYTF
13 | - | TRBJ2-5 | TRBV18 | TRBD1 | TGTGCCAGCTCACAACAGGGGGAGAAGACCCAGTACTTC | CASSQQGEKTQYF
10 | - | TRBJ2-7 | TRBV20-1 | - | TGCAGTGCTGGGACATACGAGCAGTACTTC | CSAGTYEQYF
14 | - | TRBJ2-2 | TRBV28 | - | TGTGCCAGCAGTTTCTCGGCGGTCCCCGGGGAGCTGTTTTTT | CASSFSAVPGELFF
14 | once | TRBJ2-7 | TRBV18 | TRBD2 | TGTGCCAGCTCACCGGGGACTAGCGGCTACGAGCAGTACTTC | CASSPGTSGYEQYF
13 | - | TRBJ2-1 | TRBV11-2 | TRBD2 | TGTGCCAGCAGCGATAGCGGGAGGAATGAGCAGTTCTTC | CASSDSGRNEQFF
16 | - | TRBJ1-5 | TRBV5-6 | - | TGTGCCAGCAGCTACCGCCAGATGCATAGCAATCAGCCCCAGCATTTT | CASSYRQMHSNQPQHF
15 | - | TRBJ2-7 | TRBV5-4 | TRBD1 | TGTGCCAGCAGCCGATCCGGGACAGGGTTCTACGAGCAGTACTTC | CASSRSGTGFYEQYF
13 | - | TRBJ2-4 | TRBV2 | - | TGTGCCAGCAGTGAAGGGACAGTAGTCGGCCAGTACTTC | CASSEGTVVGQYF
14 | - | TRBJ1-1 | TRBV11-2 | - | TGTGCCAGCAGCTTAGGGGCAGGGAACACTGAAGCTTTCTTT | CASSLGAGNTEAFF
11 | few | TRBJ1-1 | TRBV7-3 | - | TGTGCCAGCACCCTGGGGGGTGAAGCTTTCTTT | CASTLGGEAFF
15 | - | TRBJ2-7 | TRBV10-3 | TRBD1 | TGTGCCATCAGTGAACCCGGGACAGGGACCTACGAGCAGTACTTC | CAISEPGTGTYEQYF
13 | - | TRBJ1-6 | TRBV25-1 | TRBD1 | TGTGCCAGCACACAGGGGGCCACTTCACCCCTCCACTTT | CASTQGATSPLHF
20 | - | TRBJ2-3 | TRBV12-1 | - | TGTGCCAGCAGCTTTAGAGTCCTAGCGGGGGCGATCCTTAGCACAGATACGCAGTATTTT | CASSFRVLAGAILSTDTQYF
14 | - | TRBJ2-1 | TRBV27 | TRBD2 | TGTGCCAGCAGTTTCGGGTGGACTAGCGGGTCGCAGTTCTTC | CASSFGWTSGSQFF
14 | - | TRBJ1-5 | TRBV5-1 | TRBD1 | TGCGCCAGCAGCCCAGGGGGCCTGGGACAGCCCCAGCATTTT | CASSPGGLGQPQHF
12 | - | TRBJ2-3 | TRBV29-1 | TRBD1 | TGCAGCACGGACAGGGGCGCAGATACGCAGTATTTT | CSTDRGADTQYF